The following is a T cell receptor (beta chain) sequence with its context. The germline CDR1 and CDR2 sequences are SGDLS and YYNGEE. This CDR3 is built from 16 residues. V was cut by 6 bases and J by 0 bases, with 16 bases left in between. This record comes from a study of blood T cell repertoires in COVID-19. Under the authors' procedure: Scientists estimated how many nucleated cells there were by amplifying reference gene primers. Measured with immunoSEQ multiplex PCR; TCRdb has only the in-frame clones, and not every one. That table furnishes V, J and clone size, whereas the DNA furnished D and trimming. The sample holds roughly 280,000 clones, about 90% seen once.

The sequenced material came from PBMCs or T cells enriched from blood (not recorded which). This clonotype was sampled from a woman aged 55-70 years who had recovered from COVID-19. The chain couples TRBV9 to TRBJ2-1; TRBD1 is a possible D gene (5 bases). As DNA, the CDR3 is TGTGCCAGCACCAAGGGGCCCGCAAGCTCCTACAATGAGCAGTTCTTC. This sequence encodes CASTKGPASSYNEQFF.